This T cell receptor (beta chain) was recovered during a study of blood T cells in healthy people across ages. Study-level points and caveats: Whereas aged donors had fewer naive CD4+ cells, long-lived donors had more of them and higher diversity. It was held that diversity estimates obtained from one million T cells represented underestimates.

Germline CDR1 and CDR2: SGHRS and YFSETQ. This CDR3 comprises 14 residues. V shed 5 bases and J 2 bases; nucleotides not matched to a gene: 5. Combining a sample-barcoded 5' primer with a J-beta primer mix, a second PCR ran for 7 to 11 cycles. MiXCR was run by TCRdb on the 5' RACE reads, yielding one entry per CDR3 protein. Of around 970,000 distinct CDR3 sequences listed, roughly half are singletons. There are a few counts of this clonotype. Its target is not known. Healthy Caucasians from Russia aged roughly 6 to 95 served as donors. The rearrangement joins TRBV5-1 to TRBJ2-3, with TRBD2 matching over 7 bases. This TCR came from a woman aged 55-70 years in good health. Specimen: blood. CDR3 amino acids: CASSTAGFTDTQYF. The CDR3 DNA follows: TGCGCCAGCAGTACAGCGGGATTCACAGATACGCAGTATTTT.